The present T cell receptor (beta chain) was sequenced within a study of blood T cells in healthy people across ages. Study results and caveats: Older age went with lower TCR beta diversity per million T cells, in a roughly linear way. Diversity of TCR beta correlated strongly with naive T cell percentage.

Combining a sample-barcoded 5' primer with a J-beta primer mix, a second PCR ran for roughly 7 to 11 cycles. One entry per CDR3 protein results from TCRdb running MiXCR on the 5' RACE reads. The sample yields hundreds of thousands of distinct CDR3 sequences, 25% to 35% seen once. Donor samples were obtained from healthy Caucasian individuals from Russia, aged 6 to 90. The amount of total RNA extracted per sample was at least 5.5 micrograms. This clonotype has more than one count but fewer than ten. Its antigen remains unknown. This clonotype was sampled from a woman older than 75 in good health. Material for sequencing was blood.

The CDR3 is CSTNPGQGLNTEAFF. DNA of the CDR3: TGCAGTACGAACCCGGGACAGGGTTTGAACACTGAAGCTTTCTTT. This chain connects TRBV20-1 to TRBJ1-1; 9 nucleotides align to TRBD1. The CDR3 is made up of 15 amino acids. In germline, CDR1 is DFQATT, CDR2 SNEGSKA (reference sequence). Trimming at V came to 8 bases and at J to 0 bases, leaving 10 bases not matched to a gene.